These T cell receptor beta chains were read from a single sample in a study of human T cells and chemical hapten exposure. TCRdb re-derived calls from the RACE reads in MiXCR, one entry per CDR3 protein. The sample lists about 400,000 distinct CDR3 sequences; around 6% were seen once. The starting material was whole blood, obtained in connection with sensitization to the hapten diphenylcyclopropenone (DPC). The receptors shown here come from a woman under 30 with alopecia areata. Some clones in this sample may be carry-over from other donors' samples. CDR3s include the opening cysteine and the closing phenylalanine or tryptophan.

j_gene: TRBJ1-5; v_gene: TRBV7-2; CDR3aa: CASSLGRTGGNQPQHF
j_gene: TRBJ2-1; v_gene: TRBV20-1; CDR3aa: CSARVPFRDEQFF
j_gene: TRBJ2-1; v_gene: TRBV4-3; CDR3aa: CASSQDPGARWSYNEQFF
j_gene: TRBJ2-2; v_gene: TRBV7-2; CDR3aa: CASSLQEGTGELFF
j_gene: TRBJ1-5; v_gene: TRBV28; CDR3aa: CASSRRQGMISNQPQHF
j_gene: TRBJ1-5; v_gene: TRBV6-2/TRBV6-3; CDR3aa: CASSRDSKQPQHF
j_gene: TRBJ1-2; v_gene: TRBV28; CDR3aa: CASRPPTGGYGYTF
j_gene: TRBJ2-3; v_gene: TRBV7-2; CDR3aa: CASFPRFSDTQYF
j_gene: TRBJ2-2; v_gene: TRBV12-3/TRBV12-4; CDR3aa: CASSLQPGQYTGELFF
j_gene: TRBJ1-5; v_gene: TRBV28; CDR3aa: CASSLGDRPYQPQHF
j_gene: TRBJ1-6; v_gene: TRBV3-1; CDR3aa: CASSQVLTDSPLHF
j_gene: TRBJ1-5; v_gene: TRBV20-1; CDR3aa: CSAGRWGDTSNQPQHF
j_gene: TRBJ1-5; v_gene: TRBV4-3; CDR3aa: CASSRSRTGGGNQPQHF
j_gene: TRBJ1-1; v_gene: TRBV11-2; CDR3aa: CASSAFLIDTEAFF
j_gene: TRBJ2-7; v_gene: TRBV6-2/TRBV6-3; CDR3aa: CASSRPQAEQYF
j_gene: TRBJ2-6; v_gene: TRBV6-2/TRBV6-3; CDR3aa: CASSYGSSGANVLTF
j_gene: TRBJ2-4; v_gene: TRBV5-1; CDR3aa: CASSLTLAKNIQYF
j_gene: TRBJ1-4; v_gene: TRBV7-2; CDR3aa: CASSPRQGIGEKLFF
j_gene: TRBJ2-7; v_gene: TRBV3-1; CDR3aa: CASSQRGADEQYF
j_gene: TRBJ1-2; v_gene: TRBV7-8; CDR3aa: CASSPGVLDGYTF
j_gene: TRBJ1-2; v_gene: TRBV6-5; CDR3aa: CASSRRSNYGYTF
j_gene: TRBJ2-3; v_gene: TRBV7-2; CDR3aa: CASSSHAGLAGGNFRSDTQYF
j_gene: TRBJ2-4; v_gene: TRBV12-3/TRBV12-4; CDR3aa: CASSLQADLVRYF
j_gene: TRBJ1-5; v_gene: TRBV12-3/TRBV12-4; CDR3aa: CASSFRTVTNQPQHF
j_gene: TRBJ1-4; v_gene: TRBV29-1; CDR3aa: CSAGDGGEKLFF
j_gene: TRBJ2-7; v_gene: TRBV12-3/TRBV12-4; CDR3aa: CASTLNSGSYEQYF
j_gene: TRBJ2-1; v_gene: TRBV9; CDR3aa: CASSPEPGLAGYNEQFF
j_gene: TRBJ2-7; v_gene: TRBV6-2/TRBV6-3; CDR3aa: CASRPPPWEGASYEQYF
j_gene: TRBJ2-3; v_gene: TRBV20-1; CDR3aa: CSARTRGVTDTQYF
j_gene: TRBJ1-3; v_gene: TRBV5-4; CDR3aa: CASSSAGVGNTIYF